One sample yielded the 5 T cell receptor beta chains listed below, sequenced in a study of CD8+CD57+ T cells in acquired aplastic anemia. According to the study, genomic DNA was the template for TCR beta VDJ and CDR3 profiling. MiXCR was run by TCRdb on the reads, yielding one entry per CDR3 protein. Altogether some 120,000 distinct CDR3 sequences are present, 48% being singletons, with the ten largest covering about 2.3%. Sequencing input: sorted CD4+, CD8+, or CD8+CD57+ T cells (not recorded which) from PBMCs. The receptors shown here come from a human donor in good health, serving as a control.

The chain couples TRBV3-1 to TRBJ1-1; D possibly corresponds to TRBD1 (5 bases). CDR3 length: 16 amino acids. The ends were cut back, 2 bases at V and 1 base at J, with 14 bases in the middle. Per germline, CDR1 LGHDT and CDR2 YNNKEL (reference sequence). This chain's CDR3 is CASSQLGGKTNTEAFF. The CDR3 DNA follows: TGTGCCAGCAGCCAATTGGGGGGTAAGACGAACACTGAAGCTTTCTTT.

Ten or more counts support this clonotype. The gene calls are TRBV7-7 and TRBJ1-3; unclear D gene. In germline, CDR1 is SSHAT, CDR2 FNYEAQ (reference sequence). The ends were cut back, 2 bases at V and 3 bases at J, with 8 bases in the middle. CDR3 length equals 14 residues. CDR3 residues: CASSLSVVGNTIYF. The CDR3, as DNA: TGTGCCAGCAGCTTAAGCGTGGTTGGAAACACCATATATTTT.

This chain uses TRBV2 with TRBJ1-2, with D maybe TRBD1 (6 bases). Trimming removed 6 bases at V and 7 bases at J, with 12 bases between. The germline CDR1 and CDR2 sequences are SNHLY and FYNNEI. The CDR3 is 12 residues long. CDR3 nucleotide sequence: TGTGCCAGCAGCCAGACAGGTCCTGGCTACACCTTC. Amino acid sequence: CASSQTGPGYTF.

About this clonotype: A much larger clone differs by one base, so this may be a read error. The chain employs TRBV6-5 and TRBJ2-3, with D perhaps TRBD2 (6 bases). Germline values: CDR1 MNHEY, CDR2 SVGAGI. The ends were cut back, 2 bases at V and 4 bases at J, with 13 bases in the middle. The CDR3 is made up of 15 amino acids. CDR3 protein: CASSYAGSSADTQYF. The CDR3 region has the DNA TGTGCCAGCAGTTACGCAGGGTCTAGCGCAGATACGCAGTATTTT.

This clonotype occurred once. The CDR3 DNA sequence: TGTGCCAGCAGCCCGGGACAGGGGGCTGTAGATACGCAGTATTTT. This encodes CASSPGQGAVDTQYF. This chain joins TRBV19 and TRBJ2-3, with 12 bases matching TRBD1. V trimming: 9 bases; J trimming: 5 bases; junction bases outside the gene matches: 9. From germline, CDR1 is LNHDA and CDR2 SQIVND (reference sequence). This CDR3 spans 15 amino acids.